The following is a T cell receptor beta chain sequence with its context. The data were taken from a study of blood T cell repertoires in COVID-19. Profiled with immunoSEQ multiplex PCR; TCRdb holds only in-frame clones, not every one. The table includes 200,000 to 250,000 clones, approximately 86% detected once. The germline CDR1 and CDR2 sequences are SGHDT and YYEEEE. Trimming removed 0 bases from V and 5 bases from J; junction bases left unmatched: 13. The CDR3 runs to 17 residues. The chain combines TRBV5-6 with TRBJ1-1, with 7 bases fitting TRBD1. Source material: peripheral blood. The clonotype originates from a woman under 40 who had recovered from COVID-19. The CDR3 spells CASSLGFTGVFGTEAFF. In DNA form, the CDR3 reads TGTGCCAGCAGCTTGGGTTTTACAGGGGTTTTTGGTACTGAAGCTTTCTTT.